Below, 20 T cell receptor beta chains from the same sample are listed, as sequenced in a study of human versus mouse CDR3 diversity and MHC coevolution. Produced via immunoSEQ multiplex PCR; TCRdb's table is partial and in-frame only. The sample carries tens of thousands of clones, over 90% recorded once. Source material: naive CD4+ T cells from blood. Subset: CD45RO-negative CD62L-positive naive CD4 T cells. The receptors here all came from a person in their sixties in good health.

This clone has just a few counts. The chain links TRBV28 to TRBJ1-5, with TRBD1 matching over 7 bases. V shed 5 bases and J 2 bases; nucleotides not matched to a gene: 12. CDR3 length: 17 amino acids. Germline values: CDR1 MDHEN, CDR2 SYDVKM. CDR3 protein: CASSPRQGRVGNQPQHF. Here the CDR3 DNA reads TGTGCCAGCAGTCCCAGACAGGGTCGTGTAGGCAATCAGCCCCAGCATTTT.

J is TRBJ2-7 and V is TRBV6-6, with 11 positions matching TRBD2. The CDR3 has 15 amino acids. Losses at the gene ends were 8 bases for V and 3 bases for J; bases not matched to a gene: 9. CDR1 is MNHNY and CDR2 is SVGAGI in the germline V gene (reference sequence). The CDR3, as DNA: TGTGCCAGCTGGGAAACGGGACTAGCGGTCTACGAGCAGTACTTC. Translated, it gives CASWETGLAVYEQYF.

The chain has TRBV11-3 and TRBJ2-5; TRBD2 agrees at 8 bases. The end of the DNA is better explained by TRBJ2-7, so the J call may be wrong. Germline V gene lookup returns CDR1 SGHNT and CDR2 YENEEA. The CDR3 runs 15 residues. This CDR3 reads CASSLGGLGLYEQYF. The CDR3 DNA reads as TGTGCCAGCAGCTTAGGGGGACTAGGCCTCTACGAGCAGTACTTC.

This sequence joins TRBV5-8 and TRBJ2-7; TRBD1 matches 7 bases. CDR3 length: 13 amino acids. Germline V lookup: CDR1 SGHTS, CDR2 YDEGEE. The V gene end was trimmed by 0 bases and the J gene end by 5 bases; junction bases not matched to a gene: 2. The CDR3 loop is CASSLVGGDEQYF. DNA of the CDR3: TGTGCCAGCAGCTTGGTAGGGGGCGACGAGCAGTACTTC.

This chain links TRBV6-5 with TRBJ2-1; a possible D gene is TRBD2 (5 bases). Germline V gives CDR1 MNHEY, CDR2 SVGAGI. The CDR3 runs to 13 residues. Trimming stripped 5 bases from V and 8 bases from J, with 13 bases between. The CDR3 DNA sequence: TGTGCCAGCAGTATTGCGGGCGAGGATGAGCAGTTCTTC. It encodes CASSIAGEDEQFF.

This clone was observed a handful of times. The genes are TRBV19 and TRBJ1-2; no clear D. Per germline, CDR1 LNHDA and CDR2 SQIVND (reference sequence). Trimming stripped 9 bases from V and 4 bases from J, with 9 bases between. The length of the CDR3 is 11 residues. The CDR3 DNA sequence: TGTGCCAGCACGGGAGTCTATGGCTACACCTTC. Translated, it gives CASTGVYGYTF.

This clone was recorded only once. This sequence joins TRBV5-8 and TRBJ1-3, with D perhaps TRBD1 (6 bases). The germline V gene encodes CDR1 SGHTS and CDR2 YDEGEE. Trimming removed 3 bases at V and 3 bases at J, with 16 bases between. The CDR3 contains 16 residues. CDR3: CASSWLRKGGGNTIYF. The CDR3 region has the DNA TGTGCCAGCAGCTGGTTACGGAAAGGGGGTGGAAACACCATATATTTT.

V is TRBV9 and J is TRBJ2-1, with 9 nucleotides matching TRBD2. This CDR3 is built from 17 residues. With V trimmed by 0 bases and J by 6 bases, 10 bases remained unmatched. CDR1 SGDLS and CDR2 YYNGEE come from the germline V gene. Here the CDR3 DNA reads TGTGCCAGCAGCGTAGCTACGCTAGCGGGAATTCGCAATGAGCAGTTCTTC. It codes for CASSVATLAGIRNEQFF.

The CDR3 DNA sequence: TGTGCCAGCAGCTTGACAGTAAACACCGGGGAGCTGTTTTTT. It encodes CASSLTVNTGELFF. The chain is built from TRBV7-3 and TRBJ2-2; D is possibly TRBD1 (5 bases). In germline, CDR1 is SGHTA, CDR2 FQGTGA. The CDR3 length is 14 residues. V dropped 3 bases and J dropped 2 bases, with 7 bases sitting between them.

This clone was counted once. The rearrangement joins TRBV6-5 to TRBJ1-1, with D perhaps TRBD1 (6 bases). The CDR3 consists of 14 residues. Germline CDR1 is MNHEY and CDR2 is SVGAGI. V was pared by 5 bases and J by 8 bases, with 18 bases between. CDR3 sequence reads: CASSENTGHGEAFF. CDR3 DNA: TGTGCCAGCAGTGAGAATACAGGGCACGGGGAAGCTTTCTTT.

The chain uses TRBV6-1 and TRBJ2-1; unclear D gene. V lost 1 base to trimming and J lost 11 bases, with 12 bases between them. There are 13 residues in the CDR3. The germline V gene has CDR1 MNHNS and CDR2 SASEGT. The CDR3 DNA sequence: TGTGCCAGCAGTGAAGTCGGAGCTACCAAGCAGTTCTTC. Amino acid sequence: CASSEVGATKQFF.

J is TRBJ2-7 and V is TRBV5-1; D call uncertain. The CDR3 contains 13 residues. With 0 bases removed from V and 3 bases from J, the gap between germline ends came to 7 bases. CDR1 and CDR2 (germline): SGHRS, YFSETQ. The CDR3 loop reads CASSLGLFYEQYF. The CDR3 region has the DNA TGCGCCAGCAGCTTGGGGCTGTTCTACGAGCAGTACTTC.

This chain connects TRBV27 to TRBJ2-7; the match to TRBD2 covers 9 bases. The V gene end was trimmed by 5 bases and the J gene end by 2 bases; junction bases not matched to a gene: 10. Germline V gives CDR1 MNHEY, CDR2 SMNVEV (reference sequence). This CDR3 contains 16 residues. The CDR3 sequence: CASSGGGGGWAYEQYF. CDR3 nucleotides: TGTGCCAGCAGTGGGGGCGGGGGGGGGTGGGCCTACGAGCAGTACTTC.

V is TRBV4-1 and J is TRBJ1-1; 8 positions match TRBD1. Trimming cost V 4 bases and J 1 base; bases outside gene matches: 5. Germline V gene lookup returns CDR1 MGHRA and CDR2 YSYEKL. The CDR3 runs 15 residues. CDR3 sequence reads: CASSRSGTGNTEAFF. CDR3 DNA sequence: TGCGCCAGCAGCCGATCCGGGACAGGGAACACTGAAGCTTTCTTT.

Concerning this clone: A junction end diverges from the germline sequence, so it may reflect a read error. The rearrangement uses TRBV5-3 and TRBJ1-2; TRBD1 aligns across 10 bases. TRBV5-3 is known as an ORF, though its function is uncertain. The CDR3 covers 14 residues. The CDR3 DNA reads TGTGCCAGAAGCGGGGACAGGGGAAACTATGGCTGCACCTTC. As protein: CARSGDRGNYGCTF.

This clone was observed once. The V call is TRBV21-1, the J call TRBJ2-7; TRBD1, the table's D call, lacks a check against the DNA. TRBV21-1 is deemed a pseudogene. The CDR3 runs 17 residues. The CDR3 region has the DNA TGTGCCAGCAGCATCCCTTACGGACAGGGGGCCTATTACGAGCAGTACTTC. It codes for CASSIPYGQGAYYEQYF.

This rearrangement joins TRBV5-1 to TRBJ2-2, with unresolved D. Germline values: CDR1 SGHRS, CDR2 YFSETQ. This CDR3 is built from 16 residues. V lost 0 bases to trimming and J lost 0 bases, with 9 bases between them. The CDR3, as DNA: TGCGCCAGCAGCTTGGTGGCAATATCGAACACCGGGGAGCTGTTTTTT. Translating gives CASSLVAISNTGELFF.

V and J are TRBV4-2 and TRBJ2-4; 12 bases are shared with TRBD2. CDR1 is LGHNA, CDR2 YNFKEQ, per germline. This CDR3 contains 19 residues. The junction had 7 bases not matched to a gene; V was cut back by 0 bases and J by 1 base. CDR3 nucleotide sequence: TGTGCCAGCAGCCAAGAGGCTAGCGGGAGGGCCTGGGCCAAAAACATTCAGTACTTC. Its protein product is CASSQEASGRAWAKNIQYF.

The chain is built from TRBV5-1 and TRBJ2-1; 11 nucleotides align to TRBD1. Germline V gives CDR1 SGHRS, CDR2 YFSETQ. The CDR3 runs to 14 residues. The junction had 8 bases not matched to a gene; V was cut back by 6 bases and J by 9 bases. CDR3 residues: CASTIRDRGGEQFF. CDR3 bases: TGCGCCAGCACCATCCGGGACAGGGGGGGTGAGCAGTTCTTC.

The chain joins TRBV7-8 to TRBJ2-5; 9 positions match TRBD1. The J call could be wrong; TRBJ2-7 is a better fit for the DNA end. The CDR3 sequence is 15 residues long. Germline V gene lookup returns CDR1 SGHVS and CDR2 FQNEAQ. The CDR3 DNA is TGTGCCAGCAGCTTTACTGGGACAGGGACCCACGAGCAGTACTTC. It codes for CASSFTGTGTHEQYF.